The present T cell receptor (beta chain) was sequenced within a study of cytomegalovirus exposure and HLA in healthy donors. In the study overall: The same platform was used for the 120 validation repertoires and the approximately 670 first-cohort repertoires, a later analysis reported.

On this clone itself: Its antigen is undetermined.

The germline V and J ends were trimmed by 2 bases and 3 bases, with 11 bases remaining between them. The CDR3 extends over 15 amino acids. Germline loops: CDR1 MNHEY, CDR2 SMNVEV (reference sequence). The repertoire was sequenced with immunoSEQ multiplex PCR; TCRdb's copy has only in-frame clones and lacks some. The sample has about 330,000 clones, roughly 88% seen once. Study-wide results and limits: According to reports, the classifier identified cytomegalovirus status with high specificity and sensitivity. Specific recognition of CMV antigens was confirmed in vitro for a few chains (all CMV-associated). Cytomegalovirus-associated TCR beta chains were listed, numbering 164.

The specimen sequenced was PBMCs. The receptor comes from a woman aged 18-35 years in good health and CMV-seronegative. The V gene is TRBV27, the J gene TRBJ2-1, with D possibly being TRBD1 (8 bases). The CDR3 is CASSLTGGVYNEQFF. In nucleotides, the CDR3 is TGTGCCAGCAGTTTAACAGGGGGGGTCTACAATGAGCAGTTCTTC.